This T cell receptor (beta chain) originates from a study of blood T cell repertoires in COVID-19. V trimming: 3 bases; J trimming: 5 bases; junction bases outside the gene matches: 4. Germline CDR1 and CDR2: SGHNT and YYREEE (reference sequence). The CDR3 totals 15 residues. This clone was counted a few times. Original processing methods: Counts of nucleated cells, estimated from reference gene primer amplification, were obtained. Sequenced by immunoSEQ multiplex PCR; TCRdb stores in-frame clones only, minus some. The V and J calls and clone size come from that table; D and trimming were worked out from the DNA. The sample shows about 74,000 clones, almost 90% of them seen only once.

Sequencing input: peripheral blood. The sequence derives from a woman older than 75 with active or convalescent COVID-19. The chain links TRBV5-4 to TRBJ1-4; TRBD1 matches at 10 bases. For the CDR3, the DNA is TGTGCCAGCAGCTCCCCGGGACAGGGGAATGAAAAACTGTTTTTT. Protein product: CASSSPGQGNEKLFF.